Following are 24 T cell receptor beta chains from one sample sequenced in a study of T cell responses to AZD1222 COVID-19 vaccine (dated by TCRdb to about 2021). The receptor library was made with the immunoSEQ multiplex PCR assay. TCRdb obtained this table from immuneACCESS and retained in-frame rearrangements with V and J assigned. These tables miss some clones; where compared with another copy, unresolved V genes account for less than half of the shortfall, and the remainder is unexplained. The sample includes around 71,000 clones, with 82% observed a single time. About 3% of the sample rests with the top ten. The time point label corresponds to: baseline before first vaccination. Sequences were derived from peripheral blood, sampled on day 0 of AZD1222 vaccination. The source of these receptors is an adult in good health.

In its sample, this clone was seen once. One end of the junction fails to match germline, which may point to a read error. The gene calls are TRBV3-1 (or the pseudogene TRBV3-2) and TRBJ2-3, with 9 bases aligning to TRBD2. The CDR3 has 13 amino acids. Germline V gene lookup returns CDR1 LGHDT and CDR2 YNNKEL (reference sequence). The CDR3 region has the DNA TGTGCCAGCAGCCAAGAGTCAAGCGGGAGGAGTGCTTTT. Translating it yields CASSQESSGRSAF.

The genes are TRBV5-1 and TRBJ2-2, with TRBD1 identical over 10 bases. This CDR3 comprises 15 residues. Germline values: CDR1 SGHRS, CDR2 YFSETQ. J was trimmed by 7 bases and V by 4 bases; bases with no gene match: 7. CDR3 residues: CASSPGTGAVGELFF. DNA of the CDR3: TGCGCCAGCAGCCCCGGGACAGGGGCGGTCGGGGAGCTGTTTTTT.

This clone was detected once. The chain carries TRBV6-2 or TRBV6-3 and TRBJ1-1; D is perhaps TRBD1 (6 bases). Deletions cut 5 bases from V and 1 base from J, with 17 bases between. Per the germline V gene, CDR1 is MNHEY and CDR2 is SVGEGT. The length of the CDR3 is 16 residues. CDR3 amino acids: CASSNGGTGPNTEAFF. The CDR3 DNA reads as TGTGCCAGCAGTAATGGGGGAACAGGGCCGAACACTGAAGCTTTCTTT.

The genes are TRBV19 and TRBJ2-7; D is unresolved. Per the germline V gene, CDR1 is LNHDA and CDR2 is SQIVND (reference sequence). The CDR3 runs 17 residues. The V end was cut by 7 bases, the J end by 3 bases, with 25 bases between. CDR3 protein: CASTHPETPFQNYEQYF. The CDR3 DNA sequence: TGTGCCAGTACCCACCCTGAGACGCCCTTCCAAAACTACGAGCAGTACTTC.

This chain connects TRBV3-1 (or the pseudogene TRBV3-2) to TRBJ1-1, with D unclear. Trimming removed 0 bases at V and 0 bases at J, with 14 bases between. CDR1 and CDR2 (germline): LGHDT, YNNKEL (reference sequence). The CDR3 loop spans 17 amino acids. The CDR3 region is CASSQDGRWRVNTEAFF. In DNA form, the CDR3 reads TGTGCCAGCAGCCAAGATGGTAGGTGGAGGGTGAACACTGAAGCTTTCTTT.

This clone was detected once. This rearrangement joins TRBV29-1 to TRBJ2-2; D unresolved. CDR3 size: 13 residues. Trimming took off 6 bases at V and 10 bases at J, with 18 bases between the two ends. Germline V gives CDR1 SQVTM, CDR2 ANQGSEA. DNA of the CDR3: TGCAGCGTAACTCGTTCGAATGGGTTGGAGCTGTTTTTT. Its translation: CSVTRSNGLELFF.

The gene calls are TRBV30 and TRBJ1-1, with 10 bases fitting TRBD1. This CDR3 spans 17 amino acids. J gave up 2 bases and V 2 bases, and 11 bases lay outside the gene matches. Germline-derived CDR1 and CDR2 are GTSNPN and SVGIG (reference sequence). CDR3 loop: CAWSFGQGDTPNTEAFF. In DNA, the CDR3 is TGTGCCTGGAGTTTCGGACAGGGGGATACCCCAAACACTGAAGCTTTCTTT.

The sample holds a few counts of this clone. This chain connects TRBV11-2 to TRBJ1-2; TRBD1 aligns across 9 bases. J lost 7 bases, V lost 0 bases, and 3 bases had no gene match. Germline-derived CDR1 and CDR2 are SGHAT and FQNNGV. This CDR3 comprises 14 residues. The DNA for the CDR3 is TGTGCCAGCAGCTTAGATAAGACAGGGGGTGGCTACACCTTC. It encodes CASSLDKTGGGYTF. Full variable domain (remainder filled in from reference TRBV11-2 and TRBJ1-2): EAGVAQSPRYKIIEKRQSVAFWCNPISGHATLYWYQQILGQGPKLLIQFQNNGVVDDSQLPKDRFSAERLKGVDSTLKIQPAKLEDSAVYLCASSLDKTGGGYTFGSGTRLTVV.

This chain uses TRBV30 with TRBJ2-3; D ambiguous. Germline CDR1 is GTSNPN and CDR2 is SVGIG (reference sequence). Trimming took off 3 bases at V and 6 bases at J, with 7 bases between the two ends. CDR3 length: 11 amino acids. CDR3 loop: CAWSRMDTQYF. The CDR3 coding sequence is TGTGCCTGGAGCCGGATGGATACGCAGTATTTT.

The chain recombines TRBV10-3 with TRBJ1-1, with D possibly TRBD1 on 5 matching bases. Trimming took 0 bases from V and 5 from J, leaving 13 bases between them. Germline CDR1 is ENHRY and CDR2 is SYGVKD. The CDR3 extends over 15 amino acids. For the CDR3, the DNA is TGTGCCATCAGTGAGTCCCCGGGGGATAGGACTGAAGCTTTCTTT. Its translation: CAISESPGDRTEAFF.

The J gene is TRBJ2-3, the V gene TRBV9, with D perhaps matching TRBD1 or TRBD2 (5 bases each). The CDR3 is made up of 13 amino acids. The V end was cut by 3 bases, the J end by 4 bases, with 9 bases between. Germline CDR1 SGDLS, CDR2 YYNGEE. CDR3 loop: CASSGGSPDTQYF. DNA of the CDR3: TGTGCCAGCAGCGGGGGGTCCCCAGATACGCAGTATTTT. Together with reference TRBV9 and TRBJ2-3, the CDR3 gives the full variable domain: DSGVTQTPKHLITATGQRVTLRCSPRSGDLSVYWYQQSLDQGLQFLIQYYNGEERAKGNILERFSAQQFPDLHSELNLSSLELGDSALYFCASSGGSPDTQYFGPGTRLTVL.

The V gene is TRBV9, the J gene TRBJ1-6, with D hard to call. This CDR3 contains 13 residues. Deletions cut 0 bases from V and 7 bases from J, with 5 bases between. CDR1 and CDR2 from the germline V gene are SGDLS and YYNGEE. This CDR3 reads CASSVEGNSPLHF. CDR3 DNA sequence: TGTGCCAGCAGCGTAGAGGGCAATTCACCCCTCCACTTT.

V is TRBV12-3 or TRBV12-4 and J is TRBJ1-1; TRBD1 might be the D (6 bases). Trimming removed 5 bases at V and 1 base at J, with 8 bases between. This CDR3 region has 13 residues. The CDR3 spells CASSPQGNTEAFF. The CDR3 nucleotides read TGTGCCAGCAGTCCACAGGGGAACACTGAAGCTTTCTTT.

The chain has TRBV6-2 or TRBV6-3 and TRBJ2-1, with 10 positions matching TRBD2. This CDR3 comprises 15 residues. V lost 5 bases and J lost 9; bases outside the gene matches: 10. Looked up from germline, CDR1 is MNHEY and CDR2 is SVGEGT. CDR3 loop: CASSRFGTSAGEQFF. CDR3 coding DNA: TGTGCCAGCAGTAGGTTTGGGACTAGCGCTGGTGAGCAGTTCTTC.

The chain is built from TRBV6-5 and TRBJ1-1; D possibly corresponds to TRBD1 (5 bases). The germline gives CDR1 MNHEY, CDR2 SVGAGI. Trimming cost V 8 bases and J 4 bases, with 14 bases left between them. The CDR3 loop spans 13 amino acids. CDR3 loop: CASDLGPRTEAFF. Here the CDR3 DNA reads TGTGCCAGCGACTTGGGGCCTCGCACTGAAGCTTTCTTT.

CDR3 coding DNA: TGTGCCAGCAGCTTGGAGGAAGGGGTGAGCACCATATATTTT. Its protein is CASSLEEGVSTIYF. The V and J genes are TRBV5-8 and TRBJ1-3, with a possible D match to TRBD1 (5 bases). Germline CDR1 reads SGHTS; CDR2 reads YDEGEE. The CDR3 has 14 residues. Trimming took off 0 bases at V and 9 bases at J, with 13 bases between the two ends.

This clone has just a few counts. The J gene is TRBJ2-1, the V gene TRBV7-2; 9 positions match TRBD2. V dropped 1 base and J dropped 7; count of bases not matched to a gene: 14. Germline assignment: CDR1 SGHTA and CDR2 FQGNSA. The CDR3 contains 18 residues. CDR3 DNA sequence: TGTGCCAGCAGCTTAGTTGCGGGAGGGCCTGGGCTGATAAATGAGCAGTTCTTC. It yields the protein CASSLVAGGPGLINEQFF.

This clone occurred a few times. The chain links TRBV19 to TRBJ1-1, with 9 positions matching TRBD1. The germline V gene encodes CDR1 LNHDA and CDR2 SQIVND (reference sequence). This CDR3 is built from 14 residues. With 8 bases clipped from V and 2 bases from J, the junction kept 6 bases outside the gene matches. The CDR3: CASWDRELNTEAFF. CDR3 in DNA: TGTGCCAGTTGGGACAGGGAATTAAACACTGAAGCTTTCTTT.

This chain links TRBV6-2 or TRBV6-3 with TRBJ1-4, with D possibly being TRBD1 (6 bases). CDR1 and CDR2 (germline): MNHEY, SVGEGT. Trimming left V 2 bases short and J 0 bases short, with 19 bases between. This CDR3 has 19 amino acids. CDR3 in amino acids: CASSYGSTGAFATNEKLFF. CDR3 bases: TGTGCCAGCAGTTACGGATCTACGGGGGCCTTTGCAACTAATGAAAAACTGTTTTTT.

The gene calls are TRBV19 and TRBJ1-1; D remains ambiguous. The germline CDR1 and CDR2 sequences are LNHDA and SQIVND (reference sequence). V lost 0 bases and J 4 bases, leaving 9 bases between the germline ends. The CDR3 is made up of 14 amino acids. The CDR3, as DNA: TGTGCCAGTAGTATAGAGTCCACCCCCACTGAAGCTTTCTTT. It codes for CASSIESTPTEAFF.

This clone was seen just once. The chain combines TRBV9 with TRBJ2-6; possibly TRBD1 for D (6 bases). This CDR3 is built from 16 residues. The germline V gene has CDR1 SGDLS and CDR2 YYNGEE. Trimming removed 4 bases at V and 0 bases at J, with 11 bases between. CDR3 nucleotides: TGTGCCAGCAGCCTAGCAGGGGTCTCTGGGGCCAACGTCCTGACTTTC. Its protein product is CASSLAGVSGANVLTF.

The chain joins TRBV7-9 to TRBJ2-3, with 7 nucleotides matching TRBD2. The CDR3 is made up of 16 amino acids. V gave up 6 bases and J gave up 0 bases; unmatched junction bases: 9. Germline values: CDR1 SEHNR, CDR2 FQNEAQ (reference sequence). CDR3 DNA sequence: TGTGCCAGCAGTCTGGGGAGGGCGGGCAGCACAGATACGCAGTATTTT. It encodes CASSLGRAGSTDTQYF.

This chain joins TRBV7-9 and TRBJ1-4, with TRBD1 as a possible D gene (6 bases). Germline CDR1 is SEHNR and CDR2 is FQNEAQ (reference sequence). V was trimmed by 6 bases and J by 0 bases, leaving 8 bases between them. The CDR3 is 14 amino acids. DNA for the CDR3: TGTGCCAGCAGTCCAGGGGCAACTAATGAAAAACTGTTTTTT. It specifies CASSPGATNEKLFF.

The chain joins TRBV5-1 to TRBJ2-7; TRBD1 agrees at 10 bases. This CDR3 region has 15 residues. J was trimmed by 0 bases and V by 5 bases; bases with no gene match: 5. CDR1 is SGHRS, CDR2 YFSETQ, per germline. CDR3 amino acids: CASSWTGGSSYEQYF. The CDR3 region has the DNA TGCGCCAGCAGTTGGACAGGGGGGAGCTCCTACGAGCAGTACTTC.